The 28 T cell receptor beta chains below were found in one sample sequenced in a study of human T cells and chemical hapten exposure. Time point reported: patch test 3, about 24 weeks after DPC sensitization. Treatment noted: therapeutic diphenylcyclopropenone sensitization with weekly scalp DPC. TCRdb recomputed calls from the RACE reads with MiXCR, one row per CDR3 protein. Of 70,000 or so distinct CDR3 sequences listed, 8.5% to 14% are singletons. Sequenced here: whole blood, sampled in connection with sensitization to the hapten diphenylcyclopropenone (DPC). These receptors were taken from a woman aged 45-65 years with alopecia areata. Some clones in this sample may be carry-over from other donors' samples.

This clonotype was found a few times. V gene TRBV11-2 combines with J gene TRBJ1-2; tentative D call: TRBD1 (6 bases). The CDR3 loop spans 14 amino acids. Germline CDR1 reads SGHAT; CDR2 reads FQNNGV. V lost 3 bases to trimming and J lost 6 bases, with 14 bases between them. CDR3 sequence reads: CASSFTTGLDGYTF. The CDR3 DNA is TGTGCCAGCAGCTTTACAACAGGGCTCGATGGCTACACCTTC.

As to this clonotype: The junction departs from germline at one end; a sequencing error may be responsible. The chain couples TRBV20-1 to TRBJ1-1; D unresolved. This CDR3 is 12 amino acids long. Per germline, CDR1 DFQATT and CDR2 SNEGSKA (reference sequence). CDR3 loop: CSAGDQAVGAFF. The CDR3 nucleotides are TGCAGTGCTGGAGATCAGGCAGTCGGGGCTTTCTTT.

This clonotype was picked up a small number of times. The chain employs TRBV7-8 and TRBJ2-2, with D maybe TRBD2 (6 bases). The germline V gene encodes CDR1 SGHVS and CDR2 FQNEAQ. With 5 bases removed from V and 5 bases from J, the gap between germline ends came to 15 bases. The CDR3 extends over 15 amino acids. For the CDR3, the DNA is TGTGCCAGCAGCCGAATGACTAGTCCGACCGGGGAGCTGTTTTTT. Translation: CASSRMTSPTGELFF.

The V gene is TRBV7-8, the J gene TRBJ1-1; TRBD1 agrees at 8 bases. Per germline, CDR1 SGHVS and CDR2 FQNEAQ. V lost 1 base to trimming and J lost 4 bases; unmatched junction nucleotides: 5. This CDR3 is built from 15 residues. The CDR3 region is CASSLVSQGATEAFF. CDR3 DNA: TGTGCCAGCAGCTTAGTTAGTCAGGGGGCCACTGAAGCTTTCTTT.

The J gene is TRBJ2-4, the V gene TRBV6-5, with TRBD2 as a possible D gene (6 bases). The germline V gene encodes CDR1 MNHEY and CDR2 SVGAGI. Trimming removed 0 bases from V and 8 bases from J, with 17 bases in between. The CDR3 has 16 residues. The CDR3 region is CASSYSETSSGDIQYF. In nucleotides, the CDR3 is TGTGCCAGCAGTTACTCCGAGACTTCCTCGGGAGACATTCAGTACTTC.

This clonotype was picked up many times. V is TRBV6-1 and J is TRBJ2-2; unclear D gene. The germline V and J ends were trimmed by 3 bases and 1 base, with 12 bases remaining between them. This CDR3 is built from 16 residues. The germline V gene has CDR1 MNHNS and CDR2 SASEGT. In nucleotides, the CDR3 is TGTGCCAGCAGTGAGACGGTTAGCCAGAACACCGGGGAGCTGTTTTTT. Translation: CASSETVSQNTGELFF.

This clonotype was observed many times. The chain employs TRBV7-2 and TRBJ1-6; TRBD1 matches at 7 bases. CDR3 length: 14 residues. From germline, CDR1 is SGHTA and CDR2 FQGNSA. The junction had 3 bases not matched to a gene; V was cut back by 4 bases and J by 6 bases. CDR3: CASSSYRGNSPLHF. The CDR3 nucleotides are TGTGCCAGCAGCTCGTACAGGGGTAATTCACCCCTCCACTTT.

The table lists this clonotype with many counts. The chain couples TRBV4-1 to TRBJ1-5; 7 bases match TRBD1. CDR3 size: 14 residues. Germline V CDR1 and CDR2: MGHRA, YSYEKL. Trimming cost V 4 bases and J 3 bases; bases outside gene matches: 3. In DNA form, the CDR3 reads TGCGCCAGCAGCCTGGGACAGCCCAATCAGCCCCAGCATTTT. This encodes CASSLGQPNQPQHF.

This clonotype has a count of ten or more. The V call is TRBV19, the J call TRBJ2-2; 8 nucleotides agree with TRBD2. The CDR3 runs to 12 residues. CDR1 is LNHDA and CDR2 is SQIVND in the germline V gene (reference sequence). The CDR3 region is CGAGDNTGELFF. The CDR3 DNA reads as TGTGGAGCGGGGGATAACACCGGGGAGCTGTTTTTT.

This clonotype was observed a few times. The chain uses TRBV3-1 and TRBJ2-3; D is undetermined. The V gene's germline CDR1 is LGHDT and CDR2 YNNKEL (reference sequence). The CDR3 sequence is 13 residues long. V was shortened by 0 bases and J by 6 bases, with 7 bases between the two germline ends. CDR3 amino acids: CASSQDAWDTQYF. CDR3 DNA: TGTGCCAGCAGCCAAGACGCTTGGGATACGCAGTATTTT.

This clonotype was counted at least ten times. The V gene is TRBV28, the J gene TRBJ1-6, with a tentative D call TRBD1 (5 bases). V lost 5 bases, J lost 10 bases, and 18 bases lay in between. This CDR3 region has 15 residues. CDR1 is MDHEN, CDR2 SYDVKM, per germline. The CDR3: CASSHRGAGSSPLHF. CDR3 DNA: TGTGCCAGCAGTCACCGGGGCGCCGGGAGCTCACCCCTCCACTTT.

The chain combines TRBV18 with TRBJ1-2; weak D call: TRBD1 (5 bases). V shed 6 bases and J shed 10 bases, with 21 bases lying between them. Looked up from germline, CDR1 is KGHSH and CDR2 is LQKENI. This CDR3 spans 14 amino acids. The CDR3 loop is CASSPPGQVFVYTF. The CDR3 DNA is TGTGCCAGCTCCCCCCCCGGACAAGTCTTTGTCTACACCTTC.

The rearrangement links TRBV10-3 to TRBJ2-3; no definite D call. This CDR3 is 13 amino acids long. From germline, CDR1 is ENHRY and CDR2 SYGVKD. V lost 0 bases and J 1 base, leaving 2 bases between the germline ends. CDR3 sequence (DNA): TGTGCCATCAGTGAGTCGGGCACAGATACGCAGTATTTT. Amino acid sequence: CAISESGTDTQYF.

This clonotype was detected many times. The chain combines TRBV5-1 with TRBJ2-7; weak D call: TRBD1 (5 bases). V was clipped by 0 bases and J by 2 bases, with 9 bases between them. Germline CDR1 is SGHRS and CDR2 is YFSETQ. CDR3 length: 14 amino acids. CDR3 in amino acids: CASSLEGKAYEQYF. For the CDR3, the DNA is TGCGCCAGCAGCTTGGAGGGGAAGGCCTACGAGCAGTACTTC.

This clonotype was counted many times. The chain links TRBV7-6 to TRBJ1-4, with a weak D call TRBD1 (6 bases). Trimming took 2 bases from V and 13 from J, leaving 14 bases between them. This CDR3 spans 13 amino acids. Looked up from germline, CDR1 is SGHVS and CDR2 is FNYEAQ. CDR3 DNA: TGTGCCAGCAGCTTAAGGAACCGGGACACACTGTTTTTT. Translated: CASSLRNRDTLFF.

This clonotype has a count of ten or more. This rearrangement joins TRBV6-2 or TRBV6-3 to TRBJ1-4; no clear D gene. The CDR3 consists of 16 residues. V was clipped by 7 bases and J by 0 bases, with 15 bases between them. Germline-derived CDR1 and CDR2 are MNHEY and SVGEGT. DNA for the CDR3: TGTGCCAGCAACCACTTGGGCCCCGCAACTAATGAAAAACTGTTTTTT. Its protein product is CASNHLGPATNEKLFF.

This clonotype was picked up many times. The chain is built from TRBV7-2 and TRBJ1-6; 8 bases line up with TRBD1. The J segment lost 7 bases and the V segment lost 5 bases, leaving 7 bases of the junction unmatched. The length of the CDR3 is 15 residues. Germline V gene lookup returns CDR1 SGHTA and CDR2 FQGNSA. In DNA, the CDR3 is TGTGCCAGCAGCCCGACAGGGGTACGGAATTCACCCCTCCACTTT. Amino acid sequence: CASSPTGVRNSPLHF. The whole variable domain, filled in from reference TRBV7-2 and TRBJ1-6, reads GAGVSQSPSNKVTEKGKDVELRCDPISGHTALYWYRQSLGQGLEFLIYFQGNSAPDKSGLPSDRFSAERTGGSVSTLTIQRTQQEDSAVYLCASSPTGVRNSPLHFGNGTRLTVT.

This clonotype was seen many times. The rearrangement links TRBV29-1 to TRBJ2-7; D uncertain. V was clipped by 7 bases and J by 6 bases, with 16 bases between them. The CDR3 has 12 amino acids. The germline V gene has CDR1 SQVTM and CDR2 ANQGSEA. The CDR3 DNA is TGCAGCGCCATGACCCCTCTCTCCGAGCAGTACTTC. It translates to CSAMTPLSEQYF.

This chain joins TRBV5-8 and TRBJ2-2, with 9 bases identical to TRBD1. V lost 4 bases to trimming and J lost 13 bases; unmatched junction nucleotides: 17. The germline CDR1 and CDR2 sequences are SGHTS and YDEGEE. The CDR3 is 16 amino acids. CDR3 DNA sequence: TGTGCCAGCAGCCGGGGGACAGGGTCGGCACAGGAGTGGCTGTTTTTT. Amino acids: CASSRGTGSAQEWLFF.

In this sample, this clonotype turned up many times. The V call is TRBV7-2, the J call TRBJ2-2, with 11 bases identical to TRBD2. The CDR3 loop spans 19 amino acids. Per germline, CDR1 SGHTA and CDR2 FQGNSA. V lost 2 bases, J lost 0 bases, and 8 bases stayed unmatched. CDR3 protein: CASSLTRLAGRSNTGELFF. CDR3 in DNA: TGTGCCAGCAGCTTAACGAGACTAGCGGGACGTTCGAACACCGGGGAGCTGTTTTTT.

The chain recombines TRBV18 with TRBJ1-2, with D possibly TRBD1 on 6 matching bases. V shed 3 bases and J shed 4 bases, with 18 bases lying between them. The CDR3 spans 16 residues. Per the germline V gene, CDR1 is KGHSH and CDR2 is LQKENI. Here the CDR3 reads CASSPGYREASYGYTF. CDR3 nucleotide sequence: TGTGCCAGCTCACCCGGCTACAGGGAAGCAAGCTATGGCTACACCTTC.

This clonotype was seen many times. J is TRBJ2-3 and V is TRBV20-1, with a tentative D call TRBD1 (5 bases). Germline lookup yields CDR1 DFQATT and CDR2 SNEGSKA (reference sequence). V was pared by 3 bases and J by 4 bases, with 14 bases between. This CDR3 has 14 residues. The CDR3 loop is CSASARVSSDTQYF. The CDR3 nucleotides read TGCAGTGCTAGTGCCAGGGTATCATCAGATACGCAGTATTTT.

The table lists this clonotype with many counts. The chain employs TRBV11-2 and TRBJ2-3; no clear D. Germline V gives CDR1 SGHAT, CDR2 FQNNGV. CDR3 length: 14 amino acids. Trimming took 1 base from V and 6 from J, leaving 11 bases between them. The DNA for the CDR3 is TGTGCCAGCAGCTTAGCAGCTCTTCGGGATACGCAGTATTTT. Translating it yields CASSLAALRDTQYF.

This clonotype was observed many times. This chain joins TRBV27 and TRBJ1-3; no reliable D call. Germline-derived CDR1 and CDR2 are MNHEY and SMNVEV (reference sequence). The CDR3 contains 19 residues. V was pared by 6 bases and J by 0 bases, with 24 bases between. The CDR3 spells CASRSRGPNGIFSGNTIYF. CDR3 DNA: TGTGCCAGCAGATCACGCGGGCCCAACGGGATTTTCTCTGGAAACACCATATATTTT.

The rearrangement links TRBV4-1 to TRBJ1-1; weak D call: TRBD1 (6 bases). The CDR3 is 13 amino acids. Germline CDR1 reads MGHRA; CDR2 reads YSYEKL. The CDR3 DNA follows: TGCGCGGGCGGAGGGGGTTTCGGCACTGAAGCTTTCTTT. The encoded protein is CAGGGGFGTEAFF.

This chain links TRBV2 with TRBJ1-1, with 9 bases lining up with TRBD1. The ends lost 8 bases at V and 8 bases at J; junction bases unmatched: 9. Germline V gene data show CDR1 as SNHLY and CDR2 as FYNNEI. The CDR3 extends over 13 amino acids. The chain's CDR3 is CASGVLQGAEAFF. CDR3 DNA: TGTGCCAGCGGAGTACTACAGGGGGCGGAAGCTTTCTTT. Full variable domain (missing parts from reference TRBV2 and TRBJ1-1): EPEVTQTPSHQVTQMGQEVILRCVPISNHLYFYWYRQILGQKVEFLVSFYNNEISEKSEIFDDQFSVERPDGSNFTLKIRSTKLEDSAMYFCASGVLQGAEAFFGQGTRLTVV.

This clonotype was recorded at least ten times. This chain links TRBV2 with TRBJ1-5, with 7 bases matching TRBD1. The CDR3 totals 16 residues. Trimming cost V 7 bases and J 0 bases; bases outside gene matches: 9. Looked up from germline, CDR1 is SNHLY and CDR2 is FYNNEI. DNA of the CDR3: TGTGCCAGCAAAAGGGGGACAGTTCATAGCAATCAGCCCCAGCATTTT. Protein product: CASKRGTVHSNQPQHF.

This clonotype was seen a few times. This chain links TRBV28 with TRBJ1-5; no reliable D call. The CDR3 is made up of 13 amino acids. Trimming left V 7 bases short and J 4 bases short, with 11 bases between. The germline V gene encodes CDR1 MDHEN and CDR2 SYDVKM. The CDR3 region is CASTPQVNQPQHF. DNA for the CDR3: TGTGCCAGCACCCCACAAGTTAATCAGCCCCAGCATTTT.